This TCR beta chain was recovered during a study of spatial heterogeneity in lung cancer. Every TCR cDNA molecule bore its own unique molecular identifier. TCRdb reprocessed the 5' RACE reads via MiXCR and lists one record per CDR3 protein. The sample holds some 8,200 distinct CDR3 sequences, 5.5% to 7.5% seen once. CDR3 size: 14 residues. Looked up from germline, CDR1 is DFQATT and CDR2 is SNEGSKA (reference sequence). After removal of 6 bases from V and 7 bases from J, the junction contained 12 bases not matched to a gene. The sample's time point: sample taken at primary tumor resection. The study, taken as a whole, reports: Higher tumor mutation counts went along with higher counts of expanded intratumoral alpha and beta TCRs.

Judged by abundance, this clonotype is medium-sized. The antigen is undetermined. The receptor was isolated from a male donor with early-stage non-small cell lung cancer. The chain is built from TRBV20-1 and TRBJ1-5; 7 bases map to TRBD1. The sample consisted of lung tumor tissue, taken at surgery. The CDR3 region is CSAQRGQQNQPQHF. As DNA, the CDR3 is TGCAGTGCCCAGAGGGGACAGCAGAACCAGCCCCAGCATTTT.